A single sample gave rise to the 22 T cell receptor beta chains below, sequenced in a study of blood T cell repertoires in COVID-19. Data came from immunoSEQ multiplex PCR; TCRdb stores just in-frame clones and leaves some out. The sample lists fewer than 200,000 clones; over 75% were seen once. The sample was peripheral blood. These receptors came from a woman between 70 and 85 years old with acute or convalescent COVID-19.

This clone was counted once. This chain links TRBV6-6 with TRBJ2-7; TRBD1 matches at 9 bases. There are 20 residues in the CDR3. Germline trimming cut 6 bases from V and 0 bases from J; bases unmatched to any gene: 21. From germline, CDR1 is MNHNY and CDR2 SVGAGI (reference sequence). The CDR3 loop is CASSDTKTLRRTGDSYEQYF. In nucleotides, the CDR3 is TGTGCCAGCAGCGACACTAAAACTCTCCGACGGACAGGGGACTCCTACGAGCAGTACTTC.

This clone was recorded a few times. The rearrangement joins TRBV7-9 to TRBJ1-3; the D gene is possibly TRBD1 (5 bases). The V gene's germline CDR1 is SEHNR and CDR2 FQNEAQ (reference sequence). The CDR3 covers 15 residues. Deletions cut 5 bases from V and 3 bases from J, with 14 bases between. The CDR3 DNA reads TGTGCCAGCAGCCCCGACTTGGGGCTTGGAAACACCATATATTTT. Translated, it gives CASSPDLGLGNTIYF.

As regards this clone: The same CDR3 arises from other DNA sequences in this sample as well. The chain combines TRBV3-1 (or the pseudogene TRBV3-2) with TRBJ1-3, with no clear D. Trimming stripped 3 bases from V and 2 bases from J, with 8 bases between. The CDR3 length is 14 residues. Germline lookup yields CDR1 LGHDT and CDR2 YNNKEL (reference sequence). The CDR3 nucleotides read TGTGCCAGCAGCCAGGGGAGAGCTGGAAACACCATATATTTT. Its translation is CASSQGRAGNTIYF.

The chain has TRBV7-3 and TRBJ2-5, with a weak D call TRBD1 (5 bases). Trimming left V 2 bases short and J 4 bases short, with 14 bases between. This CDR3 is 15 amino acids long. The germline CDR1 and CDR2 sequences are SGHTA and FQGTGA. The CDR3 spells CASSLGSGRTETQYF. CDR3 in DNA: TGTGCCAGCAGCTTAGGGTCAGGGCGGACAGAGACCCAGTACTTC. The full variable domain, rest sourced from reference TRBV7-3 and TRBJ2-5, is GAGVSQTPSNKVTEKGKYVELRCDPISGHTALYWYRQSLGQGPEFLIYFQGTGAADDSGLPNDRFFAVRPEGSVSTLKIQRTERGDSAVYLCASSLGSGRTETQYFGPGTRLLVL.

The J gene is TRBJ1-1, the V gene TRBV27; TRBD1 aligns across 7 bases. Germline CDR1 reads MNHEY; CDR2 reads SMNVEV (reference sequence). V was clipped by 6 bases and J by 1 base; unmatched bases: 14. The CDR3 has 17 amino acids. As DNA, the CDR3 is TGTGCCAGCAGCAGAACCCTTGCGGGACAGACGAACACTGAAGCTTTCTTT. Its protein is CASSRTLAGQTNTEAFF.

The V gene is TRBV2, the J gene TRBJ2-2; no definite D call. V was clipped by 6 bases and J by 2 bases, with 16 bases between them. The length of the CDR3 is 16 residues. Per germline, CDR1 SNHLY and CDR2 FYNNEI. The CDR3 here is CASSVDIGSNTGELFF. DNA for the CDR3: TGTGCCAGCAGCGTAGACATCGGCTCTAACACCGGGGAGCTGTTTTTT.

The V gene is TRBV19, the J gene TRBJ2-7; TRBD1 matches 12 bases. The CDR3 is 15 residues long. Germline lookup yields CDR1 LNHDA and CDR2 SQIVND (reference sequence). V dropped 4 bases and J dropped 1; count of bases not matched to a gene: 2. The CDR3 DNA sequence: TGTGCCAGTAGTACGGGACAGGGGGCTTCCTACGAGCAGTACTTC. It codes for CASSTGQGASYEQYF.

For the CDR3, the DNA is TGTGCCAGCAACGGACAGGGAGTAAAAACCGGGGAGCTGTTTTTT. Its translation is CASNGQGVKTGELFF. The rearrangement uses TRBV2 and TRBJ2-2, with 8 bases lining up with TRBD1. This CDR3 contains 15 residues. CDR1 is SNHLY and CDR2 is FYNNEI in the germline V gene. V dropped 7 bases and J dropped 5; count of bases not matched to a gene: 9. Combining the CDR3 with reference TRBV2 and TRBJ2-2 gives the whole variable domain EPEVTQTPSHQVTQMGQEVILRCVPISNHLYFYWYRQILGQKVEFLVSFYNNEISEKSEIFDDQFSVERPDGSNFTLKIRSTKLEDSAMYFCASNGQGVKTGELFFGEGSRLTVL.

The CDR3 region is CASSSPGYNSYEQYF. In DNA form, the CDR3 reads TGTGCCAGCAGTTCCCCAGGATATAATTCCTACGAGCAGTACTTC. This rearrangement joins TRBV6-2 or TRBV6-3 to TRBJ2-7; no firm D call. Trimming took off 4 bases at V and 1 base at J, with 14 bases between the two ends. The V gene's germline CDR1 is MNHEY and CDR2 SVGEGT. This CDR3 has 15 residues.

This clone was seen only a few times. Other DNA sequences of this sample code for an identical CDR3. The J gene is TRBJ2-3, the V gene TRBV7-2; TRBD2 matches 10 bases. V dropped 1 base and J dropped 5; count of bases not matched to a gene: 0. Germline CDR1 SGHTA, CDR2 FQGNSA. The CDR3 is 14 residues long. CDR3 DNA: TGTGCCAGCAGCTTAGGACTAGCGGGAGATACGCAGTATTTT. Translation: CASSLGLAGDTQYF.

V and J are TRBV9 and TRBJ1-4; D is possibly TRBD1 (6 bases). From germline, CDR1 is SGDLS and CDR2 YYNGEE. The CDR3 is made up of 15 amino acids. V was trimmed by 0 bases and J by 8 bases, leaving 14 bases between them. For the CDR3, the DNA is TGTGCCAGCAGCGTAGATGGGGGCCTCGGAGAAAAACTGTTTTTT. Its protein product is CASSVDGGLGEKLFF.

This clone was picked up one time. The chain links TRBV28 to TRBJ2-7; 10 positions agree with TRBD2. This CDR3 spans 17 amino acids. Per germline, CDR1 MDHEN and CDR2 SYDVKM. After removal of 3 bases from V and 4 bases from J, the junction contained 12 bases not matched to a gene. The chain's CDR3 is CASSFTSGSGRIYEQYF. CDR3 coding DNA: TGTGCCAGCAGTTTTACCTCCGGTAGCGGGAGGATATACGAGCAGTACTTC. The full variable domain, rest sourced from reference TRBV28 and TRBJ2-7, is DVKVTQSSRYLVKRTGEKVFLECVQDMDHENMFWYRQDPGLGLRLIYFSYDVKMKEKGDIPEGYSVSREKKERFSLILESASTNQTSMYLCASSFTSGSGRIYEQYFGPGTRLTVT.

This chain links TRBV2 with TRBJ2-3, with 11 bases that match TRBD2. The CDR3 sequence is 13 residues long. Germline V gene data show CDR1 as SNHLY and CDR2 as FYNNEI. With 3 bases clipped from V and 8 bases from J, the junction kept 1 base outside the gene matches. The CDR3 DNA follows: TGTGCCAGCAGTGAGGGACTAGCGGTTACGCAGTATTTT. This codes for CASSEGLAVTQYF.

The chain employs TRBV10-3 and TRBJ2-2, with a possible D match to TRBD2 (6 bases). This CDR3 region has 18 residues. Trimming left V 0 bases short and J 1 base short, with 15 bases between. Germline CDR1 is ENHRY and CDR2 is SYGVKD. The CDR3 loop is CAISESSGSRWNTGELFF. CDR3 sequence (DNA): TGTGCCATCAGTGAGTCGTCCGGGAGTAGATGGAACACCGGGGAGCTGTTTTTT.

The rearrangement links TRBV19 to TRBJ1-2, with a possible D match to TRBD1 (5 bases). The CDR3 extends over 12 amino acids. V shed 8 bases and J shed 8 bases, with 15 bases lying between them. Germline CDR1 LNHDA, CDR2 SQIVND (reference sequence). As DNA, the CDR3 is TGTGCCAGTCTGTCTACAGGTCGAGGCTACACCTTC. It yields the protein CASLSTGRGYTF.

The chain carries TRBV19 and TRBJ2-6, with a possible D match to TRBD1 (6 bases). Trimming cost V 6 bases and J 1 base, with 19 bases left between them. The CDR3 runs 18 residues. Germline CDR1 is LNHDA and CDR2 is SQIVND (reference sequence). The CDR3: CASSPIRGRTSGANVLTF. CDR3 in DNA: TGTGCCAGTAGCCCAATCAGGGGTAGGACATCTGGGGCCAACGTCCTGACTTTC.

The chain has TRBV12-3 or TRBV12-4 and TRBJ2-4, with D maybe TRBD1 (5 bases). Trimming pared 10 bases from V and 7 bases from J, leaving 17 bases between. The CDR3 is 13 residues long. CDR3 nucleotide sequence: TGTGCCACCGCCAGGGCGGTGGGGAACATTCAGTACTTC. Translating gives CATARAVGNIQYF.

The rearrangement joins TRBV6-5 to TRBJ2-3, with TRBD1 matching over 8 bases. The ends lost 0 bases at V and 1 base at J; junction bases unmatched: 3. Germline V CDR1 and CDR2: MNHEY, SVGAGI. This CDR3 has 16 residues. The CDR3 DNA reads as TGTGCCAGCAGTTACTCCTTACAGGGGGGCACAGATACGCAGTATTTT. As protein: CASSYSLQGGTDTQYF.

V gene TRBV19 combines with J gene TRBJ1-4; 10 nucleotides agree with TRBD1. Per germline, CDR1 LNHDA and CDR2 SQIVND (reference sequence). J gave up 5 bases and V 7 bases, and 4 bases lay outside the gene matches. The CDR3 is 14 amino acids. The CDR3 sequence: CASNKDRGNEKLFF. The CDR3 bases are TGTGCCAGTAATAAGGACAGGGGGAATGAAAAACTGTTTTTT.

The chain links TRBV5-1 to TRBJ2-4, with 12 nucleotides matching TRBD1. Germline V lookup: CDR1 SGHRS, CDR2 YFSETQ. The CDR3 sequence is 16 residues long. The V segment lost 0 bases and the J segment 9 bases; nucleotides outside the gene matches: 7. The CDR3 spells CASSLGPGTGGSIQYF. The CDR3 region has the DNA TGCGCCAGCAGCTTGGGTCCCGGGACAGGGGGCAGCATTCAGTACTTC.

The rearrangement joins TRBV27 to TRBJ2-2; TRBD1 matches 7 bases. The germline CDR1 and CDR2 sequences are MNHEY and SMNVEV (reference sequence). The V gene end was trimmed by 0 bases and the J gene end by 13 bases; junction bases not matched to a gene: 17. CDR3 length: 17 residues. Written as DNA, the CDR3 is TGTGCCAGCAGTTTATCGGTCCCCGGGACAGTCAATTGGGGGCTGTTTTTT. This encodes CASSLSVPGTVNWGLFF.

The chain carries TRBV6-1 and TRBJ2-1; 11 bases match TRBD2. V gave up 3 bases and J gave up 9 bases; unmatched junction bases: 13. Germline V CDR1 and CDR2: MNHNS, SASEGT. The CDR3 length is 17 residues. CDR3 amino acids: CASSDSSGRSDNIEQFF. CDR3 DNA: TGTGCCAGCAGTGATTCTAGCGGGAGGTCGGACAATATTGAGCAGTTCTTC.